This entry features one T cell receptor beta chain sequence. No antigen is known for it. The CDR3 loop spans 19 amino acids. Losses at the gene ends were 1 base for V and 1 base for J; bases not matched to a gene: 12. Germline values: CDR1 SEHNR, CDR2 FQNEAQ (reference sequence). The assay was immunoSEQ multiplex PCR, and TCRdb's table has in-frame clones only and misses some. The table records about 1.5 million clones, 95% to 99% of them present only once. These data originate in a study of shared clonotypes between healthy human individuals. Study in general: Every donor yielded three CD4 naive, three CD4 memory, two CD8 naive and one CD8 memory plate.

Study-wide findings and caveats: A reduction in generation probabilities was seen for non-shared clonotypes relative to those shared by all four donors.

Negatively enriched CD4+ T cells were divided by CD45RA into naive and memory. The receptor's source is a man younger than 45 in good health. This chain links TRBV7-9 with TRBJ2-3, with 9 bases that match TRBD2. Sequenced: naive CD4+ T cells sorted from blood. As to subset: CD45RA+ positively selected. Here the CDR3 reads CASSLERLVLAGRTDTQYF. CDR3 DNA: TGTGCCAGCAGCTTAGAGAGGCTTGTCCTAGCGGGACGCACAGATACGCAGTATTTT.